These 5 T cell receptor beta chains were all obtained from the same sample, sequenced in a study of molecular identifiers for immune sequencing clone quantification. TCRdb independently ran MiXCR on the PCR reads; one entry per CDR3 protein. The sample holds roughly 630,000 distinct CDR3 sequences; 25% are singletons and the top ten take about 0.84%. The material sequenced was naive CD8+ T cells from blood, with Jurkat cell RNA spiked in. Subset of the sample: FACS-sorted CD8+CD4-CCR7+CD45RA+ naive T cells. The source of these receptors is a human donor in good health. Some libraries in this study had Jurkat cell RNA spiked in.

The V gene is TRBV24-1, the J gene TRBJ2-2; 8 nucleotides agree with TRBD2. V shed 7 bases, J shed 4 bases, and the junction held 10 bases outside the gene matches. The length of the CDR3 is 16 residues. CDR1 and CDR2 (germline): KGHDR, SFDVKD. DNA of the CDR3: TGTGCCACCAGGGGACCAGGACTAGCCGGCACCGGGGAGCTGTTTTTT. The encoded protein is CATRGPGLAGTGELFF.

This clonotype has a count of ten or more. The chain combines TRBV28 with TRBJ2-7, with 9 bases identical to TRBD1. Germline V gene lookup returns CDR1 MDHEN and CDR2 SYDVKM. The CDR3 runs to 15 residues. The V gene end was trimmed by 8 bases and the J gene end by 3 bases; junction bases not matched to a gene: 11. CDR3: CASLGTGTGFYEQYF. Here the CDR3 DNA reads TGTGCCAGCCTAGGAACCGGGACAGGGTTCTACGAGCAGTACTTC.

This clonotype was counted between two and nine times. The CDR3 region is CSAQGHRYSNQPQHF. DNA of the CDR3: TGCAGTGCTCAAGGACACCGATATAGCAATCAGCCCCAGCATTTT. This sequence joins TRBV20-1 and TRBJ1-5; D possibly corresponds to TRBD1 (5 bases). The CDR3 loop spans 15 amino acids. The germline V gene has CDR1 DFQATT and CDR2 SNEGSKA (reference sequence). V lost 5 bases to trimming and J lost 0 bases, with 14 bases between them.

This clonotype showed up just a few times. The CDR3 here is CASSQVTGFGSGANVLTF. The CDR3 DNA follows: TGCGCCAGCAGCCAAGTCACAGGGTTTGGATCTGGGGCCAACGTCCTGACTTTC. V gene TRBV4-1 combines with J gene TRBJ2-6, with D maybe TRBD1 (6 bases). CDR3 length: 18 residues. V was trimmed by 1 base and J by 1 base, leaving 14 bases between them. CDR1 is MGHRA and CDR2 is YSYEKL in the germline V gene.

This clonotype was counted between two and nine times. The rearrangement links TRBV15 to TRBJ2-3, with a tentative D call TRBD1 (7 bases). The V gene's germline CDR1 is LNHNV and CDR2 YYDKDF (reference sequence). Trimming removed 0 bases from V and 6 bases from J, with 16 bases in between. The CDR3 length is 16 residues. CDR3 protein: CATSRDGQGGADTQYF. The CDR3 DNA sequence: TGTGCCACCAGCAGAGATGGGCAGGGGGGAGCGGATACGCAGTATTTT.